Following are 24 T cell receptor beta chains from one sample sequenced in a study of blood T cell repertoires in COVID-19. Sequenced by immunoSEQ multiplex PCR; TCRdb stores in-frame clones only, minus some. The data show 160,000 or so clones, around 77% seen once. Input material: peripheral blood. All receptors derive from a man between 70 and 80 years old with active or convalescent COVID-19.

J is TRBJ1-1 and V is TRBV2; no clear D. The germline gives CDR1 SNHLY, CDR2 FYNNEI. This CDR3 has 13 residues. Trimming removed 2 bases at V and 0 bases at J, with 4 bases between. The CDR3 here is CASSEYMNTEAFF. The CDR3 DNA reads TGTGCCAGCAGTGAATATATGAACACTGAAGCTTTCTTT.

This clone was detected a few times. The genes are TRBV6-2 or TRBV6-3 and TRBJ2-4, with TRBD2 matching 8 bases. This CDR3 contains 15 residues. The germline V gene encodes CDR1 MNHEY and CDR2 SVGEGT. Trimming at V came to 0 bases and at J to 11 bases, leaving 9 bases not matched to a gene. CDR3 sequence reads: CASSYSPSLAVVQYF. The DNA of the CDR3 is TGTGCCAGCAGTTACTCCCCTTCACTAGCGGTGGTTCAGTACTTC.

The chain links TRBV6-2 or TRBV6-3 to TRBJ2-3; TRBD2 might be the D (5 bases). V was trimmed by 3 bases and J by 2 bases, leaving 12 bases between them. The CDR3 runs to 15 residues. Germline loops: CDR1 MNHEY, CDR2 SVGEGT. CDR3: CASSYSARDTDTQYF. In DNA form, the CDR3 reads TGTGCCAGCAGTTATTCCGCACGGGACACAGATACGCAGTATTTT.

This clone appeared a single time. The CDR3 region has the DNA TGTGCCAGAAGCTTGGGTGGCACAGGGGACACAGTCCGCCTCTCTGGAAACACCATATATTTT. It yields the protein CARSLGGTGDTVRLSGNTIYF. The J gene is TRBJ1-3, the V gene TRBV5-3, with 7 bases fitting TRBD1. TRBV5-3 is sorted into the ORF group, with uncertain function. The CDR3 is 21 residues long. After removal of 0 bases from V and 0 bases from J, the junction contained 18 bases not matched to a gene.

The chain is built from TRBV29-1 and TRBJ1-1, with D possibly matching TRBD1 (6 bases). CDR1 is SQVTM and CDR2 is ANQGSEA in the germline V gene. The ends were cut back, 6 bases at V and 1 base at J, with 9 bases in the middle. This CDR3 is built from 12 residues. CDR3 amino acids: CSVTGKNTEAFF. CDR3 bases: TGCAGCGTCACAGGGAAGAACACTGAAGCTTTCTTT.

Comments on this clone: This CDR3 is also generated by other DNA sequences in the sample. V and J are TRBV6-2 or TRBV6-3 and TRBJ2-7, with D possibly matching TRBD2 (7 bases). The V end lost 2 bases, the J end lost 1 base, and 9 bases lay between the germline ends. The CDR3 length is 14 residues. Germline V gene sequence: CDR1 MNHEY, CDR2 SVGEGT. Here the CDR3 DNA reads TGTGCCAGCAGTTACGGGGGGGCTTCCTACGAGCAGTACTTC. Translation: CASSYGGASYEQYF.

This clone was recorded only once. The chain couples TRBV18 to TRBJ2-5; 8 bases agree with TRBD2. Germline V gene lookup returns CDR1 KGHSH and CDR2 LQKENI. This CDR3 spans 14 amino acids. Trimming cost V 3 bases and J 4 bases; bases outside gene matches: 4. CDR3 protein: CASSPREGRETQYF. As DNA, the CDR3 is TGTGCCAGCTCACCCCGGGAGGGAAGAGAGACCCAGTACTTC.

This clone has a handful of counts. V gene TRBV29-1 combines with J gene TRBJ1-1; no definite D call. Germline V gene data show CDR1 as SQVTM and CDR2 as ANQGSEA. This CDR3 has 11 residues. Trimming removed 2 bases at V and 10 bases at J, with 11 bases between. The CDR3 here is CSVELFGGAFF. The CDR3 nucleotides read TGCAGCGTTGAATTGTTCGGTGGAGCTTTCTTT.

The chain has TRBV12-3 or TRBV12-4 and TRBJ1-2; D gene ambiguous. Trimming removed 3 bases from V and 2 bases from J, with 7 bases in between. The CDR3 extends over 13 amino acids. CDR3: CASSLERNYGYTF. Written as DNA, the CDR3 is TGTGCCAGCAGTTTGGAGAGGAACTATGGCTACACCTTC.

The chain uses TRBV5-6 and TRBJ2-1; 12 bases map to TRBD1. This CDR3 comprises 13 residues. After removal of 3 bases from V and 14 bases from J, the junction contained 6 bases not matched to a gene. Per germline, CDR1 SGHDT and CDR2 YYEEEE. The CDR3 nucleotides read TGTGCCAGCAGCTGGGACAGGGGGCTTTCGGAGTTCTTC. This sequence encodes CASSWDRGLSEFF.

This chain joins TRBV11-2 and TRBJ2-3; 14 bases agree with TRBD2. This CDR3 contains 16 residues. The V segment lost 4 bases and the J segment 2 bases; nucleotides outside the gene matches: 2. The germline gives CDR1 SGHAT, CDR2 FQNNGV. The CDR3 DNA reads as TGTGCCAGCAGCTCGGGACTAGCGGGAGTCACAGATACGCAGTATTTT. Its protein product is CASSSGLAGVTDTQYF.

The CDR3 sequence is CASSRGSEGASYEQYF. As DNA, the CDR3 is TGCGCCAGCAGCCGGGGTTCGGAGGGGGCGTCCTACGAGCAGTACTTC. The chain combines TRBV5-1 with TRBJ2-7, with a tentative D call TRBD1 (7 bases). Germline V gene lookup returns CDR1 SGHRS and CDR2 YFSETQ. The CDR3 has 16 amino acids. V dropped 4 bases and J dropped 1 base, with 18 bases sitting between them.

V gene TRBV14 combines with J gene TRBJ1-6; D is unclear. Trimming shortened V by 4 bases and J by 10 bases, and 14 bases separated the two germline ends. Germline V lookup: CDR1 SGHDN, CDR2 FVKESK. There are 14 residues in the CDR3. The CDR3 protein is CASSLAPEGSPLHF. DNA for the CDR3: TGTGCCAGCAGCCTGGCCCCGGAGGGCTCACCCCTCCACTTT.

This chain connects TRBV6-5 to TRBJ1-2, with a weak D call TRBD1 (5 bases). The germline V and J ends were trimmed by 6 bases and 4 bases, with 12 bases remaining between them. The germline V gene has CDR1 MNHEY and CDR2 SVGAGI. The CDR3 sequence is 13 residues long. CDR3 loop: CASRPDSLYGYTF. The CDR3 DNA sequence: TGTGCCAGCAGACCCGACAGCCTCTATGGCTACACCTTC.

The genes are TRBV5-1 and TRBJ2-1, with 8 bases identical to TRBD1. The CDR3 sequence is 16 residues long. Germline V gene lookup returns CDR1 SGHRS and CDR2 YFSETQ. Trimming took 2 bases from V and 5 from J; bases not matched to a gene: 9. The CDR3: CASSLIGATGDNEQFF. The CDR3 DNA reads as TGCGCCAGCAGCTTAATCGGGGCGACAGGGGACAATGAGCAGTTCTTC.

J is TRBJ2-3 and V is TRBV29-1; TRBD2 might be the D (6 bases). The CDR3 contains 15 residues. Trimming pared 4 bases from V and 0 bases from J, leaving 14 bases between. CDR1 and CDR2 from the germline V gene are SQVTM and ANQGSEA. The CDR3 here is CSVVGRTTSTDTQYF. The CDR3 region has the DNA TGCAGCGTTGTTGGGCGGACTACTAGCACAGATACGCAGTATTTT.

The J gene is TRBJ1-1, the V gene TRBV5-1, with D maybe TRBD1 (5 bases). Germline V lookup: CDR1 SGHRS, CDR2 YFSETQ. The CDR3 sequence is 14 residues long. Trimming took 4 bases from V and 1 from J, leaving 11 bases between them. The CDR3 loop reads CASSTREGNTEAFF. The CDR3 DNA reads TGCGCCAGCAGCACCAGGGAGGGGAACACTGAAGCTTTCTTT.

The V call is TRBV19, the J call TRBJ1-2, with D maybe TRBD1 (5 bases). Trimming removed 5 bases at V and 3 bases at J, with 16 bases between. Germline values: CDR1 LNHDA, CDR2 SQIVND (reference sequence). CDR3 size: 15 residues. CDR3 DNA: TGTGCCAGTAGTCCTATGTGGGGCCCTTACTATGGCTACACCTTC. Translated, it gives CASSPMWGPYYGYTF.

The DNA of the CDR3 is TGTGCCAGCAGTTACCTGGAACGACTAGCGGGGGGTCCATATGATACGCAGTATTTT. It specifies CASSYLERLAGGPYDTQYF. The chain recombines TRBV6-2 or TRBV6-3 with TRBJ2-3; TRBD2 matches at 13 bases. The germline CDR1 and CDR2 sequences are MNHEY and SVGEGT. This CDR3 is built from 19 residues. Trimming took 2 bases from V and 6 from J; bases not matched to a gene: 14.

In regard to this clone: The identical CDR3 is also encoded by other nucleotide sequences in the sample. The J gene is TRBJ1-1, the V gene TRBV7-9, with D tentatively TRBD1 (5 bases). This CDR3 has 16 residues. V was cut by 6 bases and J by 6 bases, with 23 bases left in between. CDR1 and CDR2 from the germline V gene are SEHNR and FQNEAQ (reference sequence). The CDR3 loop is CASSRISGGNGAEAFF. DNA for the CDR3: TGTGCCAGCAGTCGTATCAGCGGGGGGAATGGTGCTGAAGCTTTCTTT.

This clone showed up just a few times. The rearrangement joins TRBV4-3 to TRBJ1-1, with D maybe TRBD1 (6 bases). Per the germline V gene, CDR1 is LGHNA and CDR2 is YSLEER. V dropped 1 base and J dropped 6 bases, with 12 bases sitting between them. The CDR3 has 14 amino acids. CDR3 protein: CASSQGQGTAEAFF. The CDR3 region has the DNA TGCGCCAGCAGCCAAGGTCAGGGGACCGCTGAAGCTTTCTTT.

The rearrangement uses TRBV7-2 and TRBJ1-1, with D tentatively TRBD1 (6 bases). The CDR3 spans 15 residues. The germline CDR1 and CDR2 sequences are SGHTA and FQGNSA. Trimming cost V 5 bases and J 3 bases, with 16 bases left between them. CDR3 coding DNA: TGTGCCAGCAGCACCCTATCGGCAGGGGACACTGAAGCTTTCTTT. Translating it yields CASSTLSAGDTEAFF.

The chain recombines TRBV2 with TRBJ2-3; 13 bases match TRBD2. CDR1 is SNHLY and CDR2 is FYNNEI in the germline V gene. The junction had 14 bases not matched to a gene; V was cut back by 6 bases and J by 5 bases. The CDR3 is made up of 18 amino acids. CDR3 nucleotide sequence: TGTGCCAGCAGCAACTCCGGACTAGCGGGAGTTGGGGTAGATACGCAGTATTTT. Residues: CASSNSGLAGVGVDTQYF.

The V gene is TRBV5-6, the J gene TRBJ2-2; D unresolved. The CDR3 extends over 14 amino acids. From germline, CDR1 is SGHDT and CDR2 YYEEEE. With 7 bases removed from V and 3 bases from J, the gap between germline ends came to 13 bases. CDR3 in DNA: TGTGCCAGCTCCGCTTTAGTATACACCGGGGAGCTGTTTTTT. Its protein product is CASSALVYTGELFF.